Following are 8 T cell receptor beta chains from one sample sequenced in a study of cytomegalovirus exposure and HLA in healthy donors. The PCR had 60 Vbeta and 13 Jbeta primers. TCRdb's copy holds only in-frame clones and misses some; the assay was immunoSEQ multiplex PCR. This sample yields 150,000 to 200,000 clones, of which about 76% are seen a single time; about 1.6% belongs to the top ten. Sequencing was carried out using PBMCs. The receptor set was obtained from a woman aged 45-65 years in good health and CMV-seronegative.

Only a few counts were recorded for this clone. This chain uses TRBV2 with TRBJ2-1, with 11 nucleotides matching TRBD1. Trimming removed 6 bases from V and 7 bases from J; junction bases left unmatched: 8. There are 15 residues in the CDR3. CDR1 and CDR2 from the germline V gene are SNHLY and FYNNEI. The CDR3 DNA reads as TGTGCCAGCAGGTTCGGACAGGGGGCAAATAATGAGCAGTTCTTC. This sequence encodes CASRFGQGANNEQFF.

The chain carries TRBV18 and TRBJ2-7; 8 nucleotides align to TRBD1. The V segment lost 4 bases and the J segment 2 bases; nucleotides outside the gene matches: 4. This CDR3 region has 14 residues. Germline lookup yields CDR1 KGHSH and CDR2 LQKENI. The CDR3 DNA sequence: TGTGCCAGCTCACAGGCGACAGGGGCCTACGAGCAGTACTTC. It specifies CASSQATGAYEQYF.

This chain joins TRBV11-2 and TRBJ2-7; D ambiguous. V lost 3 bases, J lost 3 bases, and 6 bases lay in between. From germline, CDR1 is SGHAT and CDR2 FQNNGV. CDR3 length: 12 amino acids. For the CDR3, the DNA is TGTGCCAGCAGCTTTACCGGCTACGAGCAGTACTTC. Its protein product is CASSFTGYEQYF.

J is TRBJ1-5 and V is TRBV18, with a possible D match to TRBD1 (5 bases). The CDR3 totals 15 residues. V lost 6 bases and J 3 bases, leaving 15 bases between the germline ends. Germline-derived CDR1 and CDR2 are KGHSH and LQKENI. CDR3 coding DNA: TGTGCCAGCTCCTACTATGGGGCAAACAATCAGCCCCAGCATTTT. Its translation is CASSYYGANNQPQHF.

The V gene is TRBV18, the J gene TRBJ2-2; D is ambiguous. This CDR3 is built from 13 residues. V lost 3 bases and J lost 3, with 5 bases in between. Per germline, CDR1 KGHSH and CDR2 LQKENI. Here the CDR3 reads CASSPSDTGELFF. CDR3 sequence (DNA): TGTGCCAGCTCACCTTCCGACACCGGGGAGCTGTTTTTT.

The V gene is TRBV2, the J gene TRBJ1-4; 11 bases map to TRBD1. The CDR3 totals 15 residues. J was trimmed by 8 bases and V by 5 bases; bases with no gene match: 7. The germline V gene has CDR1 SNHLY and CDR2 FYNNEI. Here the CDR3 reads CASSLTGTGGEKLFF. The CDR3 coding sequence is TGTGCCAGCAGTTTAACCGGGACAGGGGGGGAAAAACTGTTTTTT.

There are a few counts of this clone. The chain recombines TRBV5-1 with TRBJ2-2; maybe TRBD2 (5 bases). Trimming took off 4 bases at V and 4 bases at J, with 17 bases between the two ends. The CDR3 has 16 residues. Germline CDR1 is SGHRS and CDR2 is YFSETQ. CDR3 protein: CASSLGLAGFTGELFF. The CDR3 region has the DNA TGCGCCAGCAGCCTTGGGCTAGCAGGTTTCACCGGGGAGCTGTTTTTT.

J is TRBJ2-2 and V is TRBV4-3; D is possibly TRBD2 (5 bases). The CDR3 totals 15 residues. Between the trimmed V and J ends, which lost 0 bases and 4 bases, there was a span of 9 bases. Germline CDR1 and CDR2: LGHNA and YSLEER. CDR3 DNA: TGCGCCAGCAGCCAAGATCTGGGAGTCACCGGGGAGCTGTTTTTT. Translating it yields CASSQDLGVTGELFF.